A single sample gave rise to the 5 T cell receptor beta chains below, sequenced in a study of OX40 agonist ivuxolimab in advanced cancers. Produced via immunoSEQ multiplex PCR; TCRdb's table is partial and in-frame only. Of roughly 80,000 clones in the sample, 93% are singletons; the top ten hold around an eighth. The sequences come from CD4+ or CD8+ T cells sorted from blood, collected in a trial of the OX40 agonist ivuxolimab. The receptors were sampled from an adult with an advanced solid tumor such as melanoma, head and neck, liver or kidney cancer.

V and J are TRBV30 and TRBJ2-7, with D perhaps TRBD2 (5 bases). Trimming removed 3 bases at V and 5 bases at J, with 5 bases between. This CDR3 region has 10 residues. Germline values: CDR1 GTSNPN, CDR2 SVGIG (reference sequence). The CDR3 nucleotides are TGTGCCTGGAGCGGGAACGAGCAGTACTTC. This encodes CAWSGNEQYF.

This clone was detected once. V gene TRBV21-1 combines with J gene TRBJ2-7; the table's D call of TRBD1 was not tested on the DNA. TRBV21-1 constitutes a pseudogene. The CDR3 sequence is 12 residues long. CDR3 in DNA: TGTGCCAGCACCCACAGGGCCCGGGAGCAGTACTTC. It specifies CASTHRAREQYF.

The chain has TRBV7-9 and TRBJ2-7, with 12 bases lining up with TRBD2. CDR1 is SEHNR, CDR2 FQNEAQ, per germline (reference sequence). With V trimmed by 4 bases and J by 2 bases, 6 bases remained unmatched. This CDR3 contains 16 residues. CDR3 sequence (DNA): TGTGCCAGCAGCTCTTTCCGGACTAGCGGGGCCTACGAGCAGTACTTC. Translated: CASSSFRTSGAYEQYF. Looking up the rest from reference TRBV7-9 and TRBJ2-7 gives the full variable domain: DTGVSQNPRHKITKRGQNVTFRCDPISEHNRLYWYRQTLGQGPEFLTYFQNEAQLEKSRLLSDRFSAERPKGSFSTLEIQRTEQGDSAMYLCASSSFRTSGAYEQYFGPGTRLTVT.

The chain is built from TRBV7-9 and TRBJ2-1; TRBD2 agrees at 11 bases. V trimming: 3 bases; J trimming: 6 bases; junction bases outside the gene matches: 7. Per germline, CDR1 SEHNR and CDR2 FQNEAQ (reference sequence). There are 16 residues in the CDR3. The CDR3 spells CASSLPSSGRSNEQFF. CDR3 DNA sequence: TGTGCCAGCAGCTTGCCCTCTAGCGGGAGGTCCAATGAGCAGTTCTTC. The variable domain in full, completed from reference TRBV7-9 and TRBJ2-1, reads DTGVSQNPRHKITKRGQNVTFRCDPISEHNRLYWYRQTLGQGPEFLTYFQNEAQLEKSRLLSDRFSAERPKGSFSTLEIQRTEQGDSAMYLCASSLPSSGRSNEQFFGPGTRLTVL.

The chain joins TRBV7-2 to TRBJ2-7; 7 bases are a match to TRBD1. Trimming at V came to 5 bases and at J to 3 bases, leaving 1 base not matched to a gene. The germline gives CDR1 SGHTA, CDR2 FQGNSA. There are 12 residues in the CDR3. In DNA, the CDR3 is TGTGCCAGCAGCGGGGACAGCTACGAGCAGTACTTC. This codes for CASSGDSYEQYF.